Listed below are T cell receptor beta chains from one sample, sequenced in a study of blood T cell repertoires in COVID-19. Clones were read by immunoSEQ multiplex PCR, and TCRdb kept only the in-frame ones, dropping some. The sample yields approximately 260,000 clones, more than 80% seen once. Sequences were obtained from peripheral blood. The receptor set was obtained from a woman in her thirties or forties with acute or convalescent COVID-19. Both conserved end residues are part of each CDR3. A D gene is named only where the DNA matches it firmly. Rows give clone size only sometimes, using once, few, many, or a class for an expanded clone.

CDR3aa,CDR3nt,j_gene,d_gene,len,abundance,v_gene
CASSKGVSYGYTF,TGTGCTAGTTCCAAGGGGGTCTCCTATGGCTACACCTTC,TRBJ1-2,-,13,once,TRBV12-5
CASSPTSSRGRRGGNTIYF,TGTGCCAGCAGCCCGACCTCATCCAGGGGGCGCCGGGGTGGAAACACCATATATTTT,TRBJ1-3,TRBD1,19,-,TRBV5-6
CAISDRTSSYNSPLHF,TGTGCCATCAGCGACAGGACGAGCTCCTATAATTCACCCCTCCACTTT,TRBJ1-6,-,16,-,TRBV10-3
CASSEEGTTNQPQHF,TGTGCCAGCAGTGAAGAAGGAACTACCAATCAGCCCCAGCATTTT,TRBJ1-5,-,15,-,TRBV6-1
CASSLRGSGNTIYF,TGTGCCAGCAGCTTGAGGGGATCTGGAAACACCATATATTTT,TRBJ1-3,-,14,-,TRBV5-4
CASKIVGTGGNTEAFF,TGTGCCAGCAAGATAGTGGGGACAGGAGGGAACACTGAAGCTTTCTTT,TRBJ1-1,TRBD1,16,-,TRBV28
CASSLAETQYF,TGCGCCAGCAGCTTGGCGGAGACCCAGTACTTC,TRBJ2-5,-,11,-,TRBV5-1
CSVGTGVNEQFF,TGCAGCGTTGGGACAGGGGTTAATGAGCAGTTCTTC,TRBJ2-1,TRBD1,12,-,TRBV29-1
CASSPLKPGQRLSTEAFF,TGTGCCAGCAGCCCACTGAAACCGGGACAGAGGCTTAGTACTGAAGCTTTCTTT,TRBJ1-1,TRBD1,18,-,TRBV3-1/TRBV3-2
CASSPGLADTDTQYF,TGTGCCAGCAGCCCTGGACTAGCGGACACAGATACGCAGTATTTT,TRBJ2-3,TRBD2,15,-,TRBV11-3
CASSLTTDRGKNIQYF,TGTGCCAGCAGCTTAACAACGGACAGGGGCAAAAACATTCAGTACTTC,TRBJ2-4,TRBD1,16,-,TRBV7-3
CASSAPTGQDKWEVEKLFF,TGTGCCAGCAGCGCCCCAACAGGACAGGACAAGTGGGAGGTCGAAAAACTGTTTTTT,TRBJ1-4,TRBD1,19,-,TRBV9
CAWSRGMTYGYTF,TGTGCCTGGAGCCGGGGGATGACCTATGGCTACACCTTC,TRBJ1-2,-,13,-,TRBV30
CASRAGGGEPQHF,TGTGCCAGCAGGGCAGGGGGCGGGGAGCCCCAGCATTTT,TRBJ1-5,TRBD1,13,-,TRBV7-2
CASTQRGNYGYTF,TGTGCCTCCACACAAAGGGGAAACTATGGCTACACCTTC,TRBJ1-2,-,13,few,TRBV30
CASRRSSYNSPLHF,TGTGCCAGCAGACGGAGCTCCTATAATTCACCCCTCCACTTT,TRBJ1-6,-,14,-,TRBV6-5
CASGTGELFF,TGTGCCAGCGGTACAGGGGAGCTGTTTTTT,TRBJ2-2,-,10,few,TRBV5-6
CASSVGLADSYNEQFF,TGTGCCAGCAGCGTAGGACTAGCGGACTCCTACAATGAGCAGTTCTTC,TRBJ2-1,TRBD2,16,-,TRBV9
CASSSNRDRGHEKLFF,TGTGCCAGCAGTTCGAACCGGGACAGGGGGCATGAAAAACTGTTTTTT,TRBJ1-4,TRBD1,16,-,TRBV27
CASSARGGLNTDTQYF,TGTGCCAGCAGCGCCCGGGGGGGCCTTAACACAGATACGCAGTATTTT,TRBJ2-3,TRBD2,16,-,TRBV7-2
CASSRDRDKDTQYF,TGTGCCAGCAGCCGGGACAGGGACAAGGATACGCAGTATTTT,TRBJ2-3,TRBD1,14,-,TRBV11-3
CASNFGGGYGYTF,TGTGCCAGTAATTTTGGGGGCGGCTATGGCTACACCTTC,TRBJ1-2,-,13,-,TRBV19
CASSLIRGETQYF,TGTGCCAGCAGTTTAATAAGGGGGGAGACCCAGTACTTC,TRBJ2-5,-,13,-,TRBV12-3/TRBV12-4
CAISESRGRGYTF,TGTGCCATCAGTGAGTCCAGGGGCCGTGGCTACACCTTC,TRBJ1-2,-,13,-,TRBV10-3
CASSSGTVKWTEAFF,TGTGCCAGCAGTTCTGGGACAGTAAAATGGACTGAAGCTTTCTTT,TRBJ1-1,TRBD1,15,-,TRBV6-5
CSALGGDYGYTF,TGCAGCGCCCTGGGGGGGGACTATGGCTACACCTTC,TRBJ1-2,-,12,-,TRBV29-1
CASSFPRLAAGGPNKETQYF,TGTGCCAGCAGCTTCCCTCGTCTGGCAGCGGGGGGGCCGAATAAGGAGACCCAGTACTTC,TRBJ2-5,TRBD2,20,-,TRBV5-5
CASSPGGYSSYNEQFF,TGTGCCAGCAGCCCAGGCGGGTATAGCTCCTACAATGAGCAGTTCTTC,TRBJ2-1,-,16,-,TRBV7-3
CASSWASGGEQETQYF,TGCGCCAGCAGCTGGGCTTCCGGGGGGGAACAAGAGACCCAGTACTTC,TRBJ2-5,TRBD2,16,-,TRBV5-1
CASTSWPKNTEAFF,TGCGCCAGCACTAGTTGGCCTAAGAACACTGAAGCTTTCTTT,TRBJ1-1,-,14,-,TRBV23-1
CASSYSGSGETQYF,TGTGCCAGCAGTTACTCGGGTAGCGGGGAGACCCAGTACTTC,TRBJ2-5,TRBD2,14,-,TRBV6-5
CASSLALRQGEEKLFF,TGTGCCAGCAGCTTAGCACTCAGACAGGGAGAAGAAAAACTGTTTTTT,TRBJ1-4,TRBD1,16,-,TRBV7-9
CAISESSGLQTQYF,TGTGCCATCAGTGAGAGTAGCGGTTTACAGACCCAGTACTTC,TRBJ2-5,-,14,-,TRBV10-3
CASSQDYRTRTVFYGYTF,TGTGCCAGCAGCCAGGACTACCGGACACGTACAGTTTTCTATGGCTACACCTTC,TRBJ1-2,-,18,-,TRBV11-2
CAWSVLAGGWETQYF,TGTGCCTGGAGTGTACTAGCGGGAGGGTGGGAGACCCAGTACTTC,TRBJ2-5,TRBD2,15,-,TRBV30
CASSQRGHNEQFF,TGTGCCAGCAGCCAGCGGGGGCACAATGAGCAGTTCTTC,TRBJ2-1,TRBD2,13,-,TRBV6-5
CAISESYEYGYTF,TGTGCCATCAGTGAGTCGTACGAGTATGGCTACACCTTC,TRBJ1-2,-,13,once,TRBV10-3
CASSLGSSGFYARNTGELFF,TGTGCCAGCAGCTTGGGATCTTCGGGGTTCTATGCGAGGAACACCGGGGAGCTGTTTTTT,TRBJ2-2,-,20,-,TRBV5-5
CAWSPVTYTDTQYF,TGTGCCTGGAGCCCGGTCACCTACACAGATACGCAGTATTTT,TRBJ2-3,-,14,-,TRBV30
CASSYETGNTEAFF,TGTGCCAGCAGTTACGAGACGGGGAACACTGAAGCTTTCTTT,TRBJ1-1,-,14,-,TRBV6-5
CASSIGRQGASNQPQHF,TGTGCCAGTAGTATAGGTCGTCAGGGGGCTAGCAATCAGCCCCAGCATTTT,TRBJ1-5,TRBD1,17,-,TRBV19
CASSEAQNTEAFF,TGTGCCAGCAGCGAAGCCCAGAACACTGAAGCTTTCTTT,TRBJ1-1,-,13,-,TRBV7-9
CAWSVKWAGGVNQPQHF,TGTGCCTGGAGTGTTAAGTGGGCAGGGGGTGTCAATCAGCCCCAGCATTTT,TRBJ1-5,TRBD1,17,-,TRBV30
CASSASQDRSGRKFF,TGTGCCAGTAGTGCCTCCCAGGACAGGTCGGGCAGAAAGTTCTTC,TRBJ2-1,TRBD1,15,-,TRBV19
CASGGQGANEQFF,TGTGCCAGCGGGGGACAGGGGGCTAATGAGCAGTTCTTC,TRBJ2-1,TRBD1,13,-,TRBV2
CASSVTRQGSGNTIYF,TGTGCCAGCAGTGTTACCAGACAGGGCTCTGGAAACACCATATATTTT,TRBJ1-3,TRBD1,16,-,TRBV2
CATSRDRPHPGSPLHF,TGTGCCACCAGCAGAGATCGCCCCCACCCCGGGTCACCCCTCCACTTT,TRBJ1-6,-,16,few,TRBV15
CASSRGQYYGYTF,TGTGCCAGCAGCCGGGGACAATACTATGGCTACACCTTC,TRBJ1-2,-,13,-,TRBV27
CASSVGSGVWQYF,TGCGCCAGCAGTGTTGGTAGCGGGGTATGGCAGTATTTT,TRBJ2-3,TRBD2,13,-,TRBV10-1
CASKTGVNTEAFF,TGTGCCAGCAAAACAGGGGTGAACACTGAAGCTTTCTTT,TRBJ1-1,TRBD1,13,-,TRBV6-5
CASSLTRMNTEAFF,TGTGCCAGCAGCTTGACACGCATGAACACTGAAGCTTTCTTT,TRBJ1-1,-,14,-,TRBV6-5